The rows below give T cell receptor beta chains drawn from one sample of a study of PD-1 blockade in classical Hodgkin lymphoma. Produced via immunoSEQ multiplex PCR; TCRdb's table is partial and in-frame only. The table shows roughly 32,000 clones, with roughly 82% occurring only once. This specimen was peripheral blood mononuclear cells (PBMCs), taken at baseline. These receptors were obtained from a human donor with classical Hodgkin lymphoma. CDR3s include the opening cysteine and the closing phenylalanine or tryptophan. Fields, in order: clone size, V gene, J gene, D gene, CDR3 DNA, CDR3 protein. D genes are given only for firm matches. The listing skips clone size in some rows; elsewhere it reads once, few, many or a size class.

>few|TRBV7-6|TRBJ1-6|-
TGTGCCAGCAGCCCCCTGGCAGGGTATAATTCACCCCTCCACTTT
CASSPLAGYNSPLHF
>-|TRBV5-1|TRBJ2-3|-
TGCGCCAGCAGCTTGGGTCTCCAGGGGATCACAGATACGCAGTATTTT
CASSLGLQGITDTQYF
>once|TRBV25-1|TRBJ2-2|-
TGTGCCAGCAGTGAAAGCCAGGTCAGGGGCGGGGAGCTGTTTTTT
CASSESQVRGGELFF
>once|TRBV28|TRBJ1-2|-
TGTGCCAGCAGTTTGACCGCAGGTTCATATGGCTACACCTTC
CASSLTAGSYGYTF
>-|TRBV2|TRBJ2-5|-
TGTGCCAGCCAGTACCAAGAGACCCAGTACTTC
CASQYQETQYF
>-|TRBV7-2|TRBJ2-5|-
TGTGCCAGCAGCTTGCAGGGGTTCCAAGAGACCCAGTACTTC
CASSLQGFQETQYF
>once|TRBV9|TRBJ1-1|-
TGTGCCAGCAGCCAAGGAGTTTTCCCCATGGAAGCTTTCTTT
CASSQGVFPMEAFF
>few|TRBV5-6|TRBJ2-7|-
TGTGCCAGCAGCCGAATCACAGGAAACTCCTACGAGCAGTACTTC
CASSRITGNSYEQYF
>-|TRBV7-9|TRBJ1-1|-
TGTGCCAGCAGCTTTTCCATGAACACTGAAGCTTTCTTT
CASSFSMNTEAFF
>-|TRBV11-3|TRBJ2-7|-
TGTGCCAGCAGCTTTGGGGGGCCCTACGAGCAGTACTTC
CASSFGGPYEQYF
>once|TRBV7-2|TRBJ2-3|-
TGTGCCAGCAGCTTCAAGAATACGCAGTATTTT
CASSFKNTQYF
>once|TRBV4-2|TRBJ2-1|TRBD2
TGTGCCAGCAGCCAAGATTCCAGCGGGGCCTACAATGAGCAGTTCTTC
CASSQDSSGAYNEQFF
>-|TRBV25-1|TRBJ1-2|-
TGTGCCAGCAGTGAATTAGCGGGGGCGCGAGGCTACACCTTC
CASSELAGARGYTF
>-|TRBV11-3|TRBJ2-7|-
TGTGCCAGCAGCTTAGGCTTCGGGGGCATCTACGAGCAGTACTTC
CASSLGFGGIYEQYF
>once|TRBV5-4|TRBJ1-1|TRBD1
TGTGCCAGCAGCTTGTGGGGAGGCGGACAGGGTTTCACTGAAGCTTTCTTT
CASSLWGGGQGFTEAFF
>-|TRBV5-1|TRBJ2-5|TRBD1
TGCGCCAGTCAGCCCGGGACAGGGTGGGAGACCCAGTACTTC
CASQPGTGWETQYF
>once|TRBV30|TRBJ1-6|-
TGTGCCTGGAGTGTACCCGGGACACTGGCTGGTTCACCCCTCCACTTT
CAWSVPGTLAGSPLHF
>-|TRBV11-2|TRBJ2-3|-
TGTGCCAGCAGCTTAGATGCGGGGTCAGATACGCAGTATTTT
CASSLDAGSDTQYF
>few|TRBV28|TRBJ2-5|-
TGTGCCAGCAGTTTTGTGAAGGAAAGACAAGAGACCCAGTACTTC
CASSFVKERQETQYF
>-|TRBV4-3|TRBJ2-3|-
TGCGCCAGCAGCCAAGGCACAGGGTATGGCACAGATACGCAGTATTTT
CASSQGTGYGTDTQYF
>-|TRBV5-1|TRBJ1-2|-
TGCGCCAGCAGCTTGGAGGGGCCTGGCTACACCTTC
CASSLEGPGYTF
>-|TRBV11-1|TRBJ1-2|-
TGTGCCAGCAGCCCGGACACCTATGGCTACACCTTC
CASSPDTYGYTF
>-|TRBV7-9|TRBJ2-1|TRBD2
TGTGCCAGCAGCTTATCCGGGGCTAGCGGGCAGTTCTTC
CASSLSGASGQFF
>-|TRBV7-2|TRBJ2-5|-
TGTGCCAGCAGTCCGACAAGGCGAGAGACCCAGTACTTC
CASSPTRRETQYF
>-|TRBV2|TRBJ2-2|-
TGTGCCAGCAGGGACCCCGGGGAGCTGTTTTTT
CASRDPGELFF
>-|TRBV6-5|TRBJ1-1|-
TGTGCCAGCAGTTACTCGATGGAACCCCTAAACACTGAAGCTTTCTTT
CASSYSMEPLNTEAFF
>-|TRBV9|TRBJ2-7|TRBD1
TGTGCCAGCAGCCCGGGACAGGGGGCTTTCTACGAGCAGTACTTC
CASSPGQGAFYEQYF
>few|TRBV10-3|TRBJ2-1|TRBD2
TGTGCCATCAGGGGTAGCGGGGGGTCCTACAATGAGCAGTTCTTC
CAIRGSGGSYNEQFF
>-|TRBV7-3|TRBJ2-3|-
TGTGCCAGCAGCTTAACGTGGGTGAATGGGGGTACGCAGTATTTT
CASSLTWVNGGTQYF
>few|TRBV14|TRBJ2-5|-
TGTGCCAGCAGCCCGAGGGGCTGGTACCAAGAGACCCAGTACTTC
CASSPRGWYQETQYF
>-|TRBV7-9|TRBJ2-2|TRBD1
TGTGCCAGCAGCTTAAGACAGGGGAACACCGGGGAGCTGTTTTTT
CASSLRQGNTGELFF
>-|TRBV7-8|TRBJ1-5|-
TGTGCCAGCAGCACTTCAGGAGAGGGCGCTCAGCCCCAGCATTTT
CASSTSGEGAQPQHF
>-|TRBV2|TRBJ2-1|-
TGTGCCAGCAGTGAGATGACAGTCCCGTGGGAGCAGTTCTTC
CASSEMTVPWEQFF
>once|TRBV5-1|TRBJ2-1|-
TGCGCCAGCAGCTTGGGGGACGGCGCTTACAATGAGCAGTTCTTC
CASSLGDGAYNEQFF
>-|TRBV5-1|TRBJ1-4|-
TGCGCCAGCAGCCTCGGGACAACAACTAATGAAAAACTGTTTTTT
CASSLGTTTNEKLFF
>-|TRBV7-8|TRBJ1-1|-
TGTGCCAGCAGCTCCCTCATGGGTGAAGCTTTCTTT
CASSSLMGEAFF
>-|TRBV7-2|TRBJ2-7|TRBD2
TGTGCCAGCAGCCAAGAAACTAGCGGGGGCTCCTACGAGCAGTACTTC
CASSQETSGGSYEQYF
>-|TRBV7-8|TRBJ2-1|TRBD2
TGTGCCAGCAGCTCCGGGACTAGCGGCTCCTACAATGAGCAGTTCTTC
CASSSGTSGSYNEQFF
>-|TRBV5-1|TRBJ2-3|TRBD1
TGCGCCAGCAGCTTAGGGGGCTCGACAGATACGCAGTATTTT
CASSLGGSTDTQYF
>few|TRBV2|TRBJ1-1|TRBD1
TGTGCCAGCAGTGGACAGGGGGTGGGGACTGAAGCTTTCTTT
CASSGQGVGTEAFF
>-|TRBV11-1|TRBJ1-1|-
TGTGCCAGCAGCTATGGGAGGGGTGCTGAAGCTTTCTTT
CASSYGRGAEAFF
>-|TRBV6-6|TRBJ1-1|-
TGTGCCAGCGGGGGGGGTTGGAACACTGAAGCTTTCTTT
CASGGGWNTEAFF
>-|TRBV10-3|TRBJ2-5|-
TGTGCCATCAGTGACCGAGCAGGTGGCCAAGAGACCCAGTACTTC
CAISDRAGGQETQYF
>-|TRBV18|TRBJ2-7|TRBD2
TGTGCCAGCTCACCGGGACTAGCGGGCTACGAGCAGTACTTC
CASSPGLAGYEQYF
>-|TRBV7-9|TRBJ2-7|TRBD1
TGTGCCAGCAGCAAAGGACAGGGGGGGATCAGAGAGCAGTACTTC
CASSKGQGGIREQYF
>few|TRBV5-1|TRBJ1-2|TRBD1
TGCGCCAGCAGCTTTGACAGGGCCTATGGCTACACCTTC
CASSFDRAYGYTF
>-|TRBV18|TRBJ1-1|TRBD1
TGTGCCAGCTCACCACGGGGACAGCAGAACACTGAAGCTTTCTTT
CASSPRGQQNTEAFF
>-|TRBV7-2|TRBJ1-2|TRBD1
TGTGCCAGCAGCCCCACGGCGACAGGGGTAAACTATGGCTACACCTTC
CASSPTATGVNYGYTF